These 16 T cell receptor beta chains were sequenced from one sample in a study of shared clonotypes between healthy human individuals. Measured with immunoSEQ multiplex PCR; TCRdb has only the in-frame clones, and not every one. This sample has hundreds of thousands of clones, with roughly four fifths found just once. The specimen sequenced was PBMCs. The source of these receptors is a woman in her 40s in good health. Some clones in this sample may be carry-over from other donors' samples.

The genes are TRBV5-1 and TRBJ1-2; D is perhaps TRBD1 (5 bases). The CDR3 is made up of 14 amino acids. V lost 2 bases to trimming and J lost 2 bases, with 10 bases between them. Germline V gives CDR1 SGHRS, CDR2 YFSETQ. The CDR3 DNA is TGCGCCAGCAGCTTTAGGGGCCTCAACTATGGCTACACCTTC. Its protein product is CASSFRGLNYGYTF.

For this clone: This clone may be a read error of a much larger clone one base away. The V and J genes are TRBV11-1 and TRBJ1-1; 12 bases match TRBD1. The CDR3 sequence is 14 residues long. Germline CDR1 SGHAT, CDR2 FQDESV (reference sequence). The CDR3 nucleotides are TGTGCCAGCAGCCATGGGACAGGGGGCACTGAAGTTTTCTTT. Protein product: CASSHGTGGTEVFF. Looking up the rest from reference TRBV11-1 and TRBJ1-1 gives the full variable domain: EAEVAQSPRYKITEKSQAVAFWCDPISGHATLYWYRQILGQGPELLVQFQDESVVDDSQLPKDRFSAERLKGVDSTLKIQPAELGDSAMYLCASSHGTGGTEVFFGQGTRLTVV.

The chain couples TRBV6-1 to TRBJ2-7; possibly TRBD2 for D (6 bases). Germline V lookup: CDR1 MNHNS, CDR2 SASEGT. V lost 4 bases and J 2 bases, leaving 12 bases between the germline ends. The length of the CDR3 is 14 residues. The CDR3 sequence is CASSVRGSAYEQYF. The CDR3 DNA reads TGTGCCAGCAGTGTACGGGGGTCGGCCTACGAGCAGTACTTC.

The rearrangement joins TRBV5-1 to TRBJ2-3; D ambiguous. In germline, CDR1 is SGHRS, CDR2 YFSETQ. The V end lost 0 bases, the J end lost 7 bases, and 9 bases lay between the germline ends. The CDR3 length is 13 residues. The DNA of the CDR3 is TGCGCCAGCAGCTTGGGAAGTACGAATACGCAGTATTTT. Residues: CASSLGSTNTQYF.

This sequence joins TRBV11-3 and TRBJ2-1; no clear D. This CDR3 has 12 amino acids. V was clipped by 1 base and J by 9 bases, with 7 bases between them. CDR1 and CDR2 from the germline V gene are SGHNT and YENEEA. CDR3 amino acids: CASSLAVGEQFF. The CDR3 DNA reads TGTGCCAGCAGCTTAGCAGTAGGTGAGCAGTTCTTC.

The CDR3 sequence: CASSPGGQGSYEQYF. The CDR3 nucleotides are TGTGCCAGCTCACCAGGGGGACAGGGGTCCTACGAGCAGTACTTC. The chain employs TRBV18 and TRBJ2-7; TRBD1 matches 10 bases. CDR3 length: 15 amino acids. V shed 2 bases, J shed 1 base, and the junction held 2 bases outside the gene matches. The germline CDR1 and CDR2 sequences are KGHSH and LQKENI.

V gene TRBV28 combines with J gene TRBJ1-3; 7 bases are a match to TRBD1. CDR3 length: 15 amino acids. Losses at the gene ends were 4 bases for V and 3 bases for J; bases not matched to a gene: 6. Germline V gene sequence: CDR1 MDHEN, CDR2 SYDVKM. The chain's CDR3 is CASSSGGGSGNTIYF. The CDR3 DNA follows: TGTGCCAGCAGTTCCGGAGGGGGCAGTGGAAACACCATATATTTT.

This clone was seen only a few times. The CDR3 nucleotides are TGTGCCAGCAGTGAAGGACTAGCGGGAGATAAGGATACGCAGTATTTT. Translation gives CASSEGLAGDKDTQYF. The chain uses TRBV6-4 and TRBJ2-3, with TRBD2 identical over 13 bases. V dropped 3 bases and J dropped 6; count of bases not matched to a gene: 6. This CDR3 has 16 residues. Germline V gene data show CDR1 as MRHNA and CDR2 as SNTAGT.

This chain connects TRBV30 to TRBJ2-7, with 10 positions matching TRBD1. The V and J ends lost 1 base and 3 bases, in that order; junction bases with no gene match: 0. The length of the CDR3 is 13 residues. Germline V lookup: CDR1 GTSNPN, CDR2 SVGIG (reference sequence). The CDR3 loop reads CAWSGDRGYEQYF. CDR3 DNA: TGTGCCTGGAGTGGGGACAGGGGCTACGAGCAGTACTTC. Full variable domain (rest looked up from reference TRBV30 and TRBJ2-7): SQTIHQWPATLVQPVGSPLSLECTVEGTSNPNLYWYRQAAGRGLQLLFYSVGIGQISSEVPQNLSASRPQDRQFILSSKKLLLSDSGFYLCAWSGDRGYEQYFGPGTRLTVT.

This clone came up a few times. The chain joins TRBV11-2 to TRBJ2-1, with D uncertain. This CDR3 is built from 13 residues. Looked up from germline, CDR1 is SGHAT and CDR2 is FQNNGV. V was clipped by 3 bases and J by 7 bases, with 10 bases between them. CDR3 region: CASSFETSNEQFF. CDR3 bases: TGTGCCAGCAGCTTCGAGACTTCTAATGAGCAGTTCTTC.

The table lists this clone with a few counts. The V gene is TRBV2, the J gene TRBJ1-5; D ambiguous. There are 12 residues in the CDR3. V lost 6 bases, J lost 4 bases, and 7 bases lay in between. The germline CDR1 and CDR2 sequences are SNHLY and FYNNEI. The CDR3 loop reads CASSANNQPQHF. In DNA, the CDR3 is TGTGCCAGCAGCGCCAATAATCAGCCCCAGCATTTT.

The chain has TRBV5-1 and TRBJ2-3; the D is unclear. There are 14 residues in the CDR3. V lost 3 bases, J lost 2 bases, and 10 bases lay in between. Germline CDR1 reads SGHRS; CDR2 reads YFSETQ. The CDR3 nucleotides are TGCGCCAGCAGCTCGACGGATAACACAGATACGCAGTATTTT. It specifies CASSSTDNTDTQYF.

The V gene is TRBV27, the J gene TRBJ1-2; TRBD1 aligns across 8 bases. With V trimmed by 6 bases and J by 4 bases, 4 bases remained unmatched. Looked up from germline, CDR1 is MNHEY and CDR2 is SMNVEV (reference sequence). The CDR3 length is 13 residues. The chain's CDR3 is CASRYTGGYGYTF. The CDR3 DNA is TGTGCCAGCAGATACACAGGGGGCTATGGCTACACCTTC.

The chain recombines TRBV7-9 with TRBJ1-4; D ambiguous. Germline lookup yields CDR1 SEHNR and CDR2 FQNEAQ (reference sequence). The CDR3 totals 15 residues. V lost 5 bases, J lost 3 bases, and 13 bases lay in between. CDR3 DNA: TGTGCCAGCAGCCCACACGGCGCGTCTAATGAAAAACTGTTTTTT. This gives the protein CASSPHGASNEKLFF.

The chain has TRBV6-6 and TRBJ2-3; TRBD1 matches at 10 bases. The CDR3 length is 16 residues. J lost 1 base, V lost 6 bases, and 7 bases had no gene match. Germline V gene data show CDR1 as MNHNY and CDR2 as SVGAGI (reference sequence). CDR3: CASRSSDRGGTDTQYF. For the CDR3, the DNA is TGTGCCAGCAGATCTTCGGACAGGGGGGGCACAGATACGCAGTATTTT.

This chain links TRBV5-1 with TRBJ2-2; tentatively, D is TRBD1 (5 bases). CDR3 length equals 15 residues. Germline-derived CDR1 and CDR2 are SGHRS and YFSETQ. Deletions cut 0 bases from V and 5 bases from J, with 11 bases between. The CDR3 nucleotides are TGCGCCAGCAGCTTGGAGCAGGGATTTACCGGGGAGCTGTTTTTT. It specifies CASSLEQGFTGELFF. The full variable domain, in which reference TRBV5-1 and TRBJ2-2 provide the parts outside the CDR3, is KAGVTQTPRYLIKTRGQQVTLSCSPISGHRSVSWYQQTPGQGLQFLFEYFSETQRNKGNFPGRFSGRQFSNSRSEMNVSTLELGDSALYLCASSLEQGFTGELFFGEGSRLTVL.